Following are 29 T cell receptor beta chains from one sample sequenced in a study of radiation and T cells in renal cell carcinoma. Treatment reported: treatment-naive control, cytoreductive nephrectomy. This table comes from immunoSEQ multiplex PCR, and its TCRdb copy is limited to in-frame clones, with some not included. The table has 24,000 or so clones, roughly 60% seen once. Sequenced here: tumor tissue, sampled from a patient whose treatment was nephrectomy without radiotherapy. All receptors come from a man between 35 and 55 years old with renal cell carcinoma.

The chain carries TRBV28 and TRBJ1-2; no clear D gene. The CDR3 totals 16 residues. Germline loops: CDR1 MDHEN, CDR2 SYDVKM. Between the trimmed V and J ends, which lost 7 bases and 4 bases, there was a span of 22 bases. CDR3 amino acids: CASTPPNADSAYGYTF. The CDR3 bases are TGTGCCAGCACGCCTCCCAACGCGGATTCGGCCTATGGCTACACCTTC.

With respect to this clone: The sample carries other DNA sequences with the same CDR3. The V gene is TRBV6-6, the J gene TRBJ2-1, with D unresolved. The ends were cut back, 0 bases at V and 8 bases at J, with 5 bases in the middle. This CDR3 has 12 residues. Germline lookup yields CDR1 MNHNY and CDR2 SVGAGI (reference sequence). CDR3 residues: CASSYSTDEQFF. The CDR3 nucleotides read TGTGCCAGCAGTTACTCGACGGATGAGCAGTTCTTC.

The rearrangement uses TRBV20-1 and TRBJ1-1; TRBD1 is a possible D gene (5 bases). CDR1 is DFQATT and CDR2 is SNEGSKA in the germline V gene (reference sequence). V lost 6 bases to trimming and J lost 10 bases, with 15 bases between them. The CDR3 is made up of 11 amino acids. The DNA for the CDR3 is TGCAGTGCCCTCGGGCAGGGTCGAGCTTTCTTT. Translating it yields CSALGQGRAFF.

The rearrangement links TRBV25-1 to TRBJ2-6, with D unresolved. The germline V gene has CDR1 MGHDK and CDR2 SYGVNS. The CDR3 runs 13 residues. V was clipped by 11 bases and J by 1 base, with 9 bases between them. The CDR3 here is CAAARSGANVLTF. The CDR3 region has the DNA TGTGCCGCTGCCCGATCTGGGGCCAACGTCCTGACTTTC. Variable domain in full (rest from reference TRBV25-1 and TRBJ2-6): EADIYQTPRYLVIGTGKKITLECSQTMGHDKMYWYQQDPGMELHLIHYSYGVNSTEKGDLSSESTVSRIRTEHFPLTLESARPSHTSQYLCAAARSGANVLTFGAGSRLTVL.

The genes are TRBV15 and TRBJ2-7; 9 nucleotides line up with TRBD2. The V gene's germline CDR1 is LNHNV and CDR2 YYDKDF (reference sequence). The V and J ends lost 8 bases and 2 bases, in that order; junction bases with no gene match: 10. The CDR3 runs 15 residues. The CDR3 protein is CATRRTTSGTYEQYF. DNA for the CDR3: TGTGCCACCCGTAGAACGACTAGCGGTACCTACGAGCAGTACTTC.

This rearrangement joins TRBV5-6 to TRBJ1-5; D might be TRBD1 (5 bases). This CDR3 spans 15 amino acids. V lost 1 base and J lost 3, with 11 bases in between. Germline V gene lookup returns CDR1 SGHDT and CDR2 YYEEEE. The CDR3: CASSLFSGPNQPQHF. The CDR3 coding sequence is TGTGCCAGCAGCTTGTTTTCAGGGCCCAATCAGCCCCAGCATTTT. Combining the CDR3 with reference TRBV5-6 and TRBJ1-5 gives the whole variable domain DAGVTQSPTHLIKTRGQQVTLRCSPKSGHDTVSWYQQALGQGPQFIFQYYEEEERQRGNFPDRFSGHQFPNYSSELNVNALLLGDSALYLCASSLFSGPNQPQHFGDGTRLSIL.

V is TRBV4-2 and J is TRBJ2-3; 8 bases agree with TRBD2. The germline V gene encodes CDR1 LGHNA and CDR2 YNFKEQ. The CDR3 consists of 16 residues. The trim removed 2 bases at V and 2 bases at J, leaving 6 bases unmatched. CDR3 in amino acids: CASSQTGTSPTDTQYF. The CDR3 region has the DNA TGTGCCAGCAGCCAAACCGGGACTAGTCCCACAGATACGCAGTATTTT.

This chain joins TRBV30 and TRBJ2-1; TRBD2 is a possible D gene (6 bases). This CDR3 has 11 amino acids. Trimming took off 4 bases at V and 10 bases at J, with 11 bases between the two ends. Germline V gene sequence: CDR1 GTSNPN, CDR2 SVGIG (reference sequence). The CDR3 sequence: CAWMGGGEQFF. The CDR3 nucleotides read TGTGCCTGGATGGGCGGAGGGGAGCAGTTCTTC.

The rearrangement joins TRBV5-1 to TRBJ1-1; TRBD1 might be the D (5 bases). The CDR3 runs 14 residues. Between the trimmed V and J ends, which lost 4 bases and 7 bases, there was a span of 17 bases. Germline CDR1 reads SGHRS; CDR2 reads YFSETQ. CDR3 in amino acids: CASSPRGRKIEAFF. CDR3 coding DNA: TGCGCCAGCAGCCCTCGGGGCCGGAAGATTGAAGCTTTCTTT.

This clone appeared a few times. This chain joins TRBV11-2 and TRBJ2-1; D unclear. From germline, CDR1 is SGHAT and CDR2 FQNNGV. CDR3 length equals 16 residues. V was shortened by 5 bases and J by 1 base, with 15 bases between the two germline ends. Here the CDR3 DNA reads TGTGCCAGCAGCACGATGGGCCTTCGTTCCTACAATGAGCAGTTCTTC. Translated, it gives CASSTMGLRSYNEQFF.

The V gene is TRBV21-1, the J gene TRBJ2-7; the table calls TRBD1, which could not be checked here. TRBV21-1 is a listed pseudogene. There are 16 residues in the CDR3. In DNA, the CDR3 is TGTGCCAGCAGCCGGGGGACAGGGGTCGATCCCTACGAGCAGTACGTC. It specifies CASSRGTGVDPYEQYV.

This clone was recorded a few times. The V call is TRBV5-1, the J call TRBJ1-2, with 11 bases aligning to TRBD1. Unmatched junction bases numbered 5, after V lost 3 bases and J lost 7 bases. This CDR3 has 14 residues. Germline-derived CDR1 and CDR2 are SGHRS and YFSETQ. CDR3 sequence (DNA): TGCGCCAGCAGCTCCGGGACAGGGGGTCTTGGCTACACCTTC. It encodes CASSSGTGGLGYTF.

This clone was detected only a few times. V usage is TRBV7-9 and J usage is TRBJ2-2; 7 positions agree with TRBD1. The ends lost 5 bases at V and 5 bases at J; junction bases unmatched: 5. This CDR3 spans 14 amino acids. Germline V gene lookup returns CDR1 SEHNR and CDR2 FQNEAQ (reference sequence). CDR3 in amino acids: CASSINRGTGELFF. CDR3 bases: TGTGCCAGCAGCATCAACAGGGGAACCGGGGAGCTGTTTTTT.

The chain employs TRBV10-1 and TRBJ2-3, with D unresolved. Trimming pared 4 bases from V and 5 bases from J, leaving 7 bases between. From germline, CDR1 is WNHNN and CDR2 SYGVQD (reference sequence). The length of the CDR3 is 12 residues. The DNA for the CDR3 is TGCGCCAGCAGTGGATCGGGAGATACGCAGTATTTT. It codes for CASSGSGDTQYF.

This clone was detected only a few times. The rearrangement links TRBV28 to TRBJ1-1; the D gene is possibly TRBD1 (6 bases). Per the germline V gene, CDR1 is MDHEN and CDR2 is SYDVKM. The CDR3 runs 14 residues. With 6 bases removed from V and 1 base from J, the gap between germline ends came to 12 bases. The CDR3 is CASRTDRPNTEAFF. CDR3 coding DNA: TGTGCCAGCAGAACCGACAGGCCGAACACTGAAGCTTTCTTT. Supplemented by reference TRBV28 and TRBJ1-1, the full variable domain reads DVKVTQSSRYLVKRTGEKVFLECVQDMDHENMFWYRQDPGLGLRLIYFSYDVKMKEKGDIPEGYSVSREKKERFSLILESASTNQTSMYLCASRTDRPNTEAFFGQGTRLTVV.

The chain couples TRBV19 to TRBJ2-7; maybe TRBD1 (6 bases). Trimming took 6 bases from V and 2 from J, leaving 17 bases between them. The CDR3 runs 15 residues. Germline loops: CDR1 LNHDA, CDR2 SQIVND (reference sequence). CDR3 sequence: CASSFKTGPPYEQYF. The CDR3 nucleotides read TGTGCCAGTAGCTTTAAAACAGGGCCCCCCTACGAGCAGTACTTC.

The chain employs TRBV28 and TRBJ1-1; D is possibly TRBD1 (6 bases). The germline CDR1 and CDR2 sequences are MDHEN and SYDVKM. This CDR3 has 14 residues. The V end was cut by 3 bases, the J end by 5 bases, with 13 bases between. CDR3 bases: TGTGCCAGCAGTTTTCGAACAGGGAGAACTGAAGCTTTCTTT. Residues: CASSFRTGRTEAFF.

V usage is TRBV13 and J usage is TRBJ2-3; D not certain. V lost 6 bases to trimming and J lost 1 base, with 14 bases between them. In germline, CDR1 is PRHDT, CDR2 FYEKMQ (reference sequence). The CDR3 extends over 15 amino acids. CDR3: CASSRSNLGTDTQYF. Here the CDR3 DNA reads TGTGCCAGCAGTCGGAGTAACCTGGGCACAGATACGCAGTATTTT. Full variable domain (rest looked up from reference TRBV13 and TRBJ2-3): AAGVIQSPRHLIKEKRETATLKCYPIPRHDTVYWYQQGPGQDPQFLISFYEKMQSDKGSIPDRFSAQQFSDYHSELNMSSLELGDSALYFCASSRSNLGTDTQYFGPGTRLTVL.

As for this clone: Other DNA sequences in this specimen translate into the identical CDR3. The chain uses TRBV2 and TRBJ2-7, with a tentative D call TRBD1 (6 bases). This CDR3 has 12 residues. V lost 4 bases and J 7 bases, leaving 11 bases between the germline ends. The germline V gene encodes CDR1 SNHLY and CDR2 FYNNEI. CDR3 protein: CASSGLRGEQYF. The CDR3 DNA reads as TGTGCCAGCAGTGGGTTGAGGGGGGAGCAGTACTTC.

This chain uses TRBV10-2 with TRBJ2-7; 14 nucleotides agree with TRBD2. The CDR3 contains 14 residues. CDR1 is WSHSY, CDR2 SAAADI, per germline. Trimming removed 6 bases from V and 6 bases from J; junction bases left unmatched: 4. CDR3 region: CASSPGTSGSEQYF. DNA of the CDR3: TGCGCCAGCAGCCCCGGGACTAGCGGGAGCGAGCAGTACTTC.

The chain combines TRBV29-1 with TRBJ1-1; D gene unclear. Germline CDR1 is SQVTM and CDR2 is ANQGSEA. The CDR3 loop spans 13 amino acids. The germline V and J ends were trimmed by 5 bases and 5 bases, with 15 bases remaining between them. CDR3 DNA: TGCAGCGTTAGGGCAGACCAGGAAACTGAAGCTTTCTTT. Encoded protein: CSVRADQETEAFF. Drawing the rest from reference TRBV29-1 and TRBJ1-1, the complete variable domain is SAVISQKPSRDICQRGTSLTIQCQVDSQVTMMFWYRQQPGQSLTLIATANQGSEATYESGFVIDKFPISRPNLTFSTLTVSNMSPEDSSIYLCSVRADQETEAFFGQGTRLTVV.

The chain employs TRBV21-1 and TRBJ1-5; TRBD1, the D gene given by the table, was not confirmed from the DNA. TRBV21-1 is a documented pseudogene. There are 14 residues in the CDR3. The CDR3 DNA sequence: TGTGCCACCTCACAAACGGACAGTCGGCGGCCCCAGCATTTT. Translation: CATSQTDSRRPQHF.

The chain carries TRBV7-9 and TRBJ2-1; D is tentatively TRBD1 or TRBD2 (8 bases each). Germline lookup yields CDR1 SEHNR and CDR2 FQNEAQ (reference sequence). Trimming pared 5 bases from V and 4 bases from J, leaving 18 bases between. The CDR3 length is 16 residues. The CDR3, as DNA: TGTGCCAGCAGCCTGACAGGGGTAGCGGGATACAATGAGCAGTTCTTC. Its translation is CASSLTGVAGYNEQFF.

This rearrangement joins TRBV7-2 to TRBJ1-6; D not resolved. The length of the CDR3 is 11 residues. Germline CDR1 reads SGHTA; CDR2 reads FQGNSA. V lost 8 bases and J lost 11, with 10 bases in between. The CDR3, as DNA: TGTGCCAGCGGAACTCCGACACCCCTCCACTTT. Protein product: CASGTPTPLHF. Looking up the rest from reference TRBV7-2 and TRBJ1-6 gives the full variable domain: GAGVSQSPSNKVTEKGKDVELRCDPISGHTALYWYRQSLGQGLEFLIYFQGNSAPDKSGLPSDRFSAERTGGSVSTLTIQRTQQEDSAVYLCASGTPTPLHFGNGTRLTVT.

This clone was observed a handful of times. The rearrangement links TRBV9 to TRBJ1-1, with D uncertain. Trimming took 4 bases from V and 10 from J, leaving 5 bases between them. Germline V CDR1 and CDR2: SGDLS, YYNGEE. The CDR3 spans 9 residues. This chain's CDR3 is CASSLPAFF. Here the CDR3 DNA reads TGTGCCAGCAGCCTCCCAGCTTTCTTT.

The CDR3 DNA follows: TGTGCCAGCAGTGCCGGGACAGGGGTAGGGCAGCCCCAGCATTTT. Protein: CASSAGTGVGQPQHF. The chain couples TRBV6-1 to TRBJ1-5; 10 bases are shared with TRBD1. CDR1 is MNHNS, CDR2 SASEGT, per germline. The CDR3 length is 15 residues. V lost 4 bases to trimming and J lost 7 bases; unmatched junction nucleotides: 7.

This clone showed up just once. The chain has TRBV6-5 and TRBJ2-3; 9 positions match TRBD2. With V trimmed by 6 bases and J by 2 bases, 3 bases remained unmatched. CDR3 length: 14 amino acids. The germline V gene has CDR1 MNHEY and CDR2 SVGAGI. This CDR3 is CASRQRGATDTQYF. The CDR3 DNA reads as TGTGCCAGCAGGCAGCGGGGGGCCACAGATACGCAGTATTTT.

The DNA for the CDR3 is TGCGCCAGCAGCTTGGAGGCAGGGGAGCGCTACACCTTC. This sequence encodes CASSLEAGERYTF. The V and J genes are TRBV5-1 and TRBJ1-2, with D possibly being TRBD1 (6 bases). V was trimmed by 0 bases and J by 9 bases, leaving 12 bases between them. The CDR3 consists of 13 residues. Germline CDR1 reads SGHRS; CDR2 reads YFSETQ.

The chain recombines TRBV19 with TRBJ1-5; D remains unclear. V lost 1 base and J lost 6, with 7 bases in between. Germline values: CDR1 LNHDA, CDR2 SQIVND (reference sequence). This CDR3 is built from 13 residues. CDR3 protein: CASSIGLSQPQHF. The CDR3 nucleotides read TGTGCCAGTAGTATAGGACTGAGTCAGCCCCAGCATTTT. The full variable domain, with the rest looked up from reference TRBV19 and TRBJ1-5, is DGGITQSPKYLFRKEGQNVTLSCEQNLNHDAMYWYRQDPGQGLRLIYYSQIVNDFQKGDIAEGYSVSREKKESFPLTVTSAQKNPTAFYLCASSIGLSQPQHFGDGTRLSIL.